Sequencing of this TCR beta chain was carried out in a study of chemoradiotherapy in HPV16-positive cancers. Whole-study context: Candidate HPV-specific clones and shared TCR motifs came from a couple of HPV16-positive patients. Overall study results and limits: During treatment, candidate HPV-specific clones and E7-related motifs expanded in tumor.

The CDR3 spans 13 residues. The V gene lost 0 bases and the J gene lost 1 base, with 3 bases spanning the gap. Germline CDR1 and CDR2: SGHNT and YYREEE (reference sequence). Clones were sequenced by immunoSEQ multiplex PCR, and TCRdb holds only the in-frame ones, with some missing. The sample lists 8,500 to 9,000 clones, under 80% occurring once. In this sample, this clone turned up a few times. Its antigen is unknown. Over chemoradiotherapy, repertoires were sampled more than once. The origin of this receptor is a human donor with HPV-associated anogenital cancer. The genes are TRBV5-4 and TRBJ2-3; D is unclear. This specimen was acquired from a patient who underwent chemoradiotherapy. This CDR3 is CASSLGGTDTQYF. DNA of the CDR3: TGTGCCAGCAGCTTGGGGGGCACAGATACGCAGTATTTT.